This passage covers 29 T cell receptor beta chains from one sample sequenced in a study of cytomegalovirus exposure and HLA in healthy donors. The assay was immunoSEQ multiplex PCR, and TCRdb's table has in-frame clones only and misses some. This table holds fewer than 120,000 clones, approximately 89% found once. The material sequenced was PBMCs. The receptors were sampled from a woman under 30 in good health and CMV-seronegative.

This CDR3 is CASSQRLADYEQYF. CDR3 DNA sequence: TGCGCCAGCAGCCAGAGACTAGCGGACTACGAGCAGTACTTC. The chain is built from TRBV4-1 and TRBJ2-7; 9 bases line up with TRBD2. The V gene's germline CDR1 is MGHRA and CDR2 YSYEKL. V was pared by 3 bases and J by 3 bases, with 3 bases of the junction left unmatched. The CDR3 runs to 14 residues.

The chain links TRBV4-1 to TRBJ2-3; 10 bases match TRBD2. V lost 5 bases and J lost 7; bases outside the gene matches: 12. From germline, CDR1 is MGHRA and CDR2 YSYEKL. The CDR3 spans 16 residues. DNA for the CDR3: TGCGCCAGCAGCTCCCTAGCGGGAGCGGCGGTGAATACGCAGTATTTT. Translation: CASSSLAGAAVNTQYF.

This chain's CDR3 is CATSSPMSSGANVLTF. The CDR3 DNA reads as TGTGCCACCAGCAGCCCGATGAGCTCTGGGGCCAACGTCCTGACTTTC. This chain links TRBV15 with TRBJ2-6, with D uncertain. The V end lost 3 bases, the J end lost 0 bases, and 9 bases lay between the germline ends. The germline V gene encodes CDR1 LNHNV and CDR2 YYDKDF (reference sequence). The CDR3 consists of 16 residues. Variable domain in full (rest from reference TRBV15 and TRBJ2-6): DAMVIQNPRYQVTQFGKPVTLSCSQTLNHNVMYWYQQKSSQAPKLLFHYYDKDFNNEADTPDNFQSRRPNTSFCFLDIRSPGLGDTAMYLCATSSPMSSGANVLTFGAGSRLTVL.

The CDR3 sequence: CASRDSMNTEAFF. The CDR3, as DNA: TGTGCCAGCAGAGACAGTATGAACACTGAAGCTTTCTTT. V gene TRBV6-5 combines with J gene TRBJ1-1, with TRBD1 as a possible D gene (5 bases). CDR1 MNHEY and CDR2 SVGAGI come from the germline V gene. Trimming left V 6 bases short and J 0 bases short, with 8 bases between. This CDR3 has 13 residues.

The gene calls are TRBV5-1 and TRBJ1-2; D uncertain. The germline V and J ends were trimmed by 4 bases and 1 base, with 11 bases remaining between them. The CDR3 is 14 amino acids. Germline values: CDR1 SGHRS, CDR2 YFSETQ. The CDR3 sequence is CASSPAAVNYGYTF. The CDR3 bases are TGCGCCAGCAGCCCCGCGGCAGTTAACTATGGCTACACCTTC.

The CDR3 DNA reads as TGTGCCAGCGGAGATCCGGGTCGGAACTATGGCTACACCTTC. Translating it yields CASGDPGRNYGYTF. The chain uses TRBV28 and TRBJ1-2, with D unclear. Trimming took off 8 bases at V and 2 bases at J, with 15 bases between the two ends. Germline V gives CDR1 MDHEN, CDR2 SYDVKM. The CDR3 contains 14 residues.

V is TRBV28 and J is TRBJ1-5, with TRBD1 matching over 8 bases. J gave up 3 bases and V 6 bases, and 1 base lay outside the gene matches. Germline V gene sequence: CDR1 MDHEN, CDR2 SYDVKM. The CDR3 length is 13 residues. The CDR3 DNA reads as TGTGCCAGCAGGGACAGGGCCAATCAGCCCCAGCATTTT. Protein: CASRDRANQPQHF.

Of note for this clone: Distinct nucleotide sequences in the sample also encode this CDR3. The chain is built from TRBV6-4 and TRBJ2-3; 8 bases match TRBD2. Trimming took 2 bases from V and 0 from J; bases not matched to a gene: 1. The CDR3 contains 15 residues. Germline V CDR1 and CDR2: MRHNA, SNTAGT. CDR3 sequence reads: CASSDGGGSTDTQYF. For the CDR3, the DNA is TGTGCCAGCAGTGACGGCGGGGGGAGCACAGATACGCAGTATTTT.

The chain combines TRBV2 with TRBJ2-1; tentative D call: TRBD2 (6 bases). Germline V gene sequence: CDR1 SNHLY, CDR2 FYNNEI. The CDR3 is 17 amino acids. Trimming took off 1 base at V and 2 bases at J, with 15 bases between the two ends. The CDR3 nucleotides read TGTGCCAGCAGTGAAGAAAGTCTAGCGAGCCCCTACAATGAGCAGTTCTTC. It encodes CASSEESLASPYNEQFF. Combining the CDR3 with reference TRBV2 and TRBJ2-1 gives the whole variable domain EPEVTQTPSHQVTQMGQEVILRCVPISNHLYFYWYRQILGQKVEFLVSFYNNEISEKSEIFDDQFSVERPDGSNFTLKIRSTKLEDSAMYFCASSEESLASPYNEQFFGPGTRLTVL.

The chain links TRBV5-6 to TRBJ2-7, with D possibly matching TRBD1 (6 bases). Germline V gene sequence: CDR1 SGHDT, CDR2 YYEEEE. V was pared by 1 base and J by 7 bases, with 15 bases between. This CDR3 is 14 amino acids long. The CDR3 here is CASSLLEGVREQYF. CDR3 bases: TGTGCCAGCAGCTTGCTTGAGGGGGTTAGGGAGCAGTACTTC.

The chain employs TRBV15 and TRBJ1-3; D remains unclear. Germline CDR1 is LNHNV and CDR2 is YYDKDF (reference sequence). The CDR3 totals 13 residues. Trimming stripped 3 bases from V and 4 bases from J, with 7 bases between. The CDR3 loop reads CATSRESGNTIYF. CDR3 sequence (DNA): TGTGCCACCAGCAGGGAGTCGGGAAACACCATATATTTT.

The V and J genes are TRBV6-5 and TRBJ1-1; weak D call: TRBD1 (5 bases). This CDR3 is built from 12 residues. CDR1 is MNHEY and CDR2 is SVGAGI in the germline V gene. Trimming removed 4 bases at V and 6 bases at J, with 9 bases between. The CDR3 bases are TGTGCCAGCAGTTCCCAGGGTTCTGAAGCTTTCTTT. It is translated as CASSSQGSEAFF.

The gene calls are TRBV6-9 and TRBJ2-3; TRBD2 matches 12 bases. CDR3 length: 16 residues. Germline CDR1 and CDR2: MNHGY and SVAAGI. V trimming: 10 bases; J trimming: 6 bases; junction bases outside the gene matches: 14. CDR3 loop: CATQGLAGLGGDTQYF. Written as DNA, the CDR3 is TGTGCCACACAGGGACTAGCGGGCCTCGGGGGTGATACGCAGTATTTT.

This chain uses TRBV28 with TRBJ2-7; TRBD1 aligns across 8 bases. The CDR3 covers 14 residues. CDR1 is MDHEN, CDR2 SYDVKM, per germline. V dropped 7 bases and J dropped 2; count of bases not matched to a gene: 7. For the CDR3, the DNA is TGTGCCAGCAAATTGCAGGGGGCGGCCTACGAGCAGTACTTC. It translates to CASKLQGAAYEQYF.

The rearrangement uses TRBV4-2 and TRBJ1-1, with a tentative D call TRBD1 (6 bases). Germline lookup yields CDR1 LGHNA and CDR2 YNFKEQ. Trimming cost V 6 bases and J 6 bases, with 8 bases left between them. The CDR3 totals 11 residues. The CDR3 is CASSQGPEAFF. CDR3 sequence (DNA): TGTGCCAGCAGTCAGGGGCCTGAAGCTTTCTTT.

This chain connects TRBV11-2 to TRBJ1-3, with no clear D. Looked up from germline, CDR1 is SGHAT and CDR2 is FQNNGV. The germline V and J ends were trimmed by 1 base and 0 bases, with 4 bases remaining between them. CDR3 length: 14 amino acids. Written as DNA, the CDR3 is TGTGCCAGCAGCTTAGCAGTCTCTGGAAACACCATATATTTT. It encodes CASSLAVSGNTIYF.

The chain has TRBV7-2 and TRBJ1-1, with D hard to call. Between the trimmed V and J ends, which lost 5 bases and 4 bases, there was a span of 11 bases. The CDR3 is 13 amino acids. Germline V gene lookup returns CDR1 SGHTA and CDR2 FQGNSA. The CDR3 protein is CASSPQSGTEAFF. CDR3 bases: TGTGCCAGCAGCCCACAGAGTGGCACTGAAGCTTTCTTT. The full variable domain, with the rest looked up from reference TRBV7-2 and TRBJ1-1, is GAGVSQSPSNKVTEKGKDVELRCDPISGHTALYWYRQSLGQGLEFLIYFQGNSAPDKSGLPSDRFSAERTGGSVSTLTIQRTQQEDSAVYLCASSPQSGTEAFFGQGTRLTVV.

V is TRBV6-6 and J is TRBJ1-1; a possible D gene is TRBD1 (6 bases). V shed 3 bases and J shed 5 bases, with 13 bases lying between them. This CDR3 contains 14 residues. Germline V CDR1 and CDR2: MNHNY, SVGAGI (reference sequence). The CDR3 is CASSYGGARTEAFF. CDR3 DNA: TGTGCCAGCAGTTATGGGGGCGCGAGAACTGAAGCTTTCTTT.

This clone was seen only a few times. The V gene is TRBV6-1, the J gene TRBJ1-6; TRBD1 might be the D (6 bases). The CDR3 consists of 15 residues. Germline CDR1 MNHNS, CDR2 SASEGT. V lost 4 bases and J 9 bases, leaving 16 bases between the germline ends. The chain's CDR3 is CASSGLKQGGSPLHF. The CDR3 bases are TGTGCCAGCAGTGGACTGAAACAGGGTGGTTCACCCCTCCACTTT.

The chain is built from TRBV5-1 and TRBJ2-2; maybe TRBD2 (6 bases). Germline V gene sequence: CDR1 SGHRS, CDR2 YFSETQ. The CDR3 totals 15 residues. V was trimmed by 2 bases and J by 8 bases, leaving 16 bases between them. Written as DNA, the CDR3 is TGCGCCAGCAGCTTAACCGGGAGTAATTCTGGGGAGCTGTTTTTT. It specifies CASSLTGSNSGELFF.

The gene calls are TRBV19 and TRBJ2-1, with TRBD2 matching 7 bases. V lost 5 bases and J lost 4; bases outside the gene matches: 11. The germline CDR1 and CDR2 sequences are LNHDA and SQIVND (reference sequence). The CDR3 consists of 16 residues. The CDR3 loop reads CASSSSLASQYNEQFF. As DNA, the CDR3 is TGTGCCAGTAGTTCCTCACTAGCGTCCCAGTACAATGAGCAGTTCTTC.

This clone was picked up one time. The chain uses TRBV6-6 and TRBJ2-7; tentatively, D is TRBD1 (6 bases). In germline, CDR1 is MNHNY, CDR2 SVGAGI (reference sequence). This CDR3 is 14 amino acids long. The ends were cut back, 2 bases at V and 3 bases at J, with 11 bases in the middle. The DNA for the CDR3 is TGTGCCAGCAGTTACAGGGACACCGGCTACGAGCAGTACTTC. Its translation: CASSYRDTGYEQYF.

V gene TRBV7-2 combines with J gene TRBJ2-3, with D perhaps matching TRBD2 (6 bases). This CDR3 region has 13 residues. V was shortened by 6 bases and J by 8 bases, with 15 bases between the two germline ends. CDR1 is SGHTA, CDR2 FQGNSA, per germline. CDR3 sequence reads: CASSPGEQVTQYF. The CDR3 DNA reads as TGTGCCAGCAGTCCGGGGGAGCAAGTTACGCAGTATTTT.

The chain uses TRBV7-3 and TRBJ2-7; 9 bases are a match to TRBD1. Trimming at V came to 6 bases and at J to 7 bases, leaving 7 bases not matched to a gene. Germline V CDR1 and CDR2: SGHTA, FQGTGA. The CDR3 has 13 amino acids. The CDR3 nucleotides read TGTGCCAGCAGTTTTACAGGGGGCGTGGAGCAGTACTTC. It is translated as CASSFTGGVEQYF.

CDR3 in DNA: TGTGCCACCAGCAGAGGAGCGGGAGATGGTGCAGATACGCAGTATTTT. It translates to CATSRGAGDGADTQYF. The chain carries TRBV15 and TRBJ2-3; 8 bases are a match to TRBD2. With V trimmed by 1 base and J by 4 bases, 7 bases remained unmatched. This CDR3 spans 16 amino acids. The germline CDR1 and CDR2 sequences are LNHNV and YYDKDF (reference sequence).

The chain recombines TRBV7-2 with TRBJ1-1, with TRBD1 identical over 7 bases. V gave up 2 bases and J gave up 5 bases; unmatched junction bases: 11. This CDR3 is 16 amino acids long. Germline values: CDR1 SGHTA, CDR2 FQGNSA. The DNA of the CDR3 is TGTGCCAGCAGCTTAAATATCCGGTCAGGGGGGACTGAAGCTTTCTTT. Protein sequence: CASSLNIRSGGTEAFF.

In its sample, this clone was seen once. The same CDR3 is also encoded by other DNA sequences in this sample. The chain carries TRBV29-1 and TRBJ2-7, with D possibly TRBD1 on 5 matching bases. Trimming left V 4 bases short and J 4 bases short, with 11 bases between. Germline values: CDR1 SQVTM, CDR2 ANQGSEA. This CDR3 is 12 amino acids long. In DNA form, the CDR3 reads TGCAGCGTTGGACAGCCTTCTTACGAGCAGTACTTC. It is translated as CSVGQPSYEQYF.

The V gene is TRBV5-5, the J gene TRBJ1-1; D remains ambiguous. Germline CDR1 and CDR2: SGHKS and YYEKEE (reference sequence). The CDR3 runs to 14 residues. V dropped 4 bases and J dropped 3 bases, with 13 bases sitting between them. CDR3 region: CASSLGWADTEAFF. The CDR3 DNA follows: TGTGCCAGCAGCCTTGGCTGGGCCGACACTGAAGCTTTCTTT.

The J gene is TRBJ2-5, the V gene TRBV29-1; a weak D match, TRBD1 (6 bases). This CDR3 is built from 13 residues. V dropped 5 bases and J dropped 1 base, with 11 bases sitting between them. Germline V lookup: CDR1 SQVTM, CDR2 ANQGSEA. The CDR3 region is CSVSGTSQETQYF. CDR3 nucleotide sequence: TGCAGCGTTTCCGGGACAAGCCAAGAGACCCAGTACTTC.